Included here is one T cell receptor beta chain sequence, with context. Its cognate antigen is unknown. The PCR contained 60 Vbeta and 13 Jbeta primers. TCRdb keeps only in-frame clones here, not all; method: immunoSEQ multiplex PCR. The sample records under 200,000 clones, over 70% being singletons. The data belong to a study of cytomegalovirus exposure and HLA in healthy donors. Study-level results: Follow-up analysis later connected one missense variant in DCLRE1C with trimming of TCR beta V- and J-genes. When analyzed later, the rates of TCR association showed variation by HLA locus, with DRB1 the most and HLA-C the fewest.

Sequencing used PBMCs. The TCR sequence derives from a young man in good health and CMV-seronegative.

The chain's CDR3 is CSVGTGSSSGNTIYF. DNA of the CDR3: TGCAGCGTTGGGACTGGGTCTAGCTCTGGAAACACCATATATTTT. The V gene is TRBV29-1, the J gene TRBJ1-3; unclear D gene. Trimming removed 4 bases from V and 0 bases from J, with 13 bases in between. Germline V gives CDR1 SQVTM, CDR2 ANQGSEA. There are 15 residues in the CDR3.